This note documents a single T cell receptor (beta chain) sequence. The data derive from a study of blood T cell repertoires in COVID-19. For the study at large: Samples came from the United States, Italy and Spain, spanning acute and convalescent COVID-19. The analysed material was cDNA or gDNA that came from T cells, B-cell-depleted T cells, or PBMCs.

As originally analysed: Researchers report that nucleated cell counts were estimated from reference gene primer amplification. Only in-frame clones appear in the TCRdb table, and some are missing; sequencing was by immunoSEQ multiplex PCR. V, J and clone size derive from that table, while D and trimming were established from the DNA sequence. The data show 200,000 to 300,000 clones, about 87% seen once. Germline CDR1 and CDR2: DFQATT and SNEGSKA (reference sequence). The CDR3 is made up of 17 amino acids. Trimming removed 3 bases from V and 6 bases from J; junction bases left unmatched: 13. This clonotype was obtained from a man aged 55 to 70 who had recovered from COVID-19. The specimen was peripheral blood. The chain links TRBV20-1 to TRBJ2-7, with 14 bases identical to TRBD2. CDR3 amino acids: CSASLTSGGASPGEQYF. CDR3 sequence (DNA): TGCAGTGCTAGTTTGACTAGCGGGGGGGCTTCCCCCGGCGAGCAGTACTTC.